The TCR beta chain described here comes from a study of CD4 T cells in relation to SARS-CoV-2 and coronaviruses. General study results and limits: Pre-pandemic and post-infection samples never came from the same donor. In around 63% of donors, memory CD4+ clonotypes crossrecognized SARS-CoV-2 and at least one common cold coronavirus spike. According to naive versus memory sequencing, detected responses are memory recall, not newly primed.

Method: immunoSEQ multiplex PCR; TCRdb's copy keeps in-frame clones and lacks some. The sample holds approximately 60,000 clones, under 95% seen once. This CDR3 spans 16 amino acids. CDR1 and CDR2 (germline): MNHNS, SASEGT. The V and J ends lost 2 bases and 4 bases respectively, with 18 bases between them. As for this clone: Antigen unknown.

The chain carries TRBV6-1 and TRBJ2-7; tentatively, D is TRBD1 (5 bases). Source material: naive CD4+ T cells from PBMCs. The sample's subset: naive CD4+ T cells isolated by negative enrichment. The receptor was derived from an adult with COVID-19. In DNA, the CDR3 is TGTGCCAGCAGTGAAAGTGGGTATGGACATTTTTACGAGCAGTACTTC. Translation: CASSESGYGHFYEQYF.